This T cell receptor (beta chain) was identified in a study of T cell responses to AZD1222 COVID-19 vaccine (dated by TCRdb to the early 2020s). Looking at the study overall: A total of more than 230 trial participants underwent TCR sequencing, of whom nearly 210 received two doses of AZD1222 and about 25 received two doses of the MenACWY control vaccine. Trial participants were enrolled by age into subgroups of 18-55, 56-69 and 70-plus years, and approximately 150, 30 and 60 TCR-sequenced participants, respectively, were included in these subgroups. The investigation overall reported the following: Participants were mostly white British and included more females than males, and it was suggested by the authors that clonal diversity may have been underestimated. Because no samples from the day 14 peak response were available, repertoires could be characterized only after the peak T cell response. Vaccine-associated CD4 TCRs spanned the whole spike protein, with dominant responses in regions 160-218 and 743-854. Reportedly, close to half of the unique spike-specific TCRs recognized epitopes lying outside the regions that are mutated in the B.1.351 and B.1.1.7 variants. In the small 56-69-year group, the increase in depth fell short of significance, most likely because of low power. Conclusions about previously exposed vaccinees are limited, since just a handful of AZD1222 recipients were seropositive for SARS-CoV-2 at baseline. Spike-specific TCR breadth and depth rose significantly after two AZD1222 doses compared with day 0 and with MenACWY recipients.

In the paper's terms, the time point label means: about 28 days (+/-7) after the second vaccine dose. In light of the paper, this sample's treatment or condition label describes: meningococcal conjugate vaccine given as trial control. Vaccinee samples were obtained from the UK trials COV001 and COV002, which included a single-blind randomized controlled phase 2/3 trial of AZD1222 (ChAdOx1 nCoV-19) in healthy adults. Trial participant PBMC samples were collected at day 0 and day 28 after the second dose for TCRbeta chain sequencing. As concerns this clone: This clone's antigen is unknown. Nothing much larger sits one base from this clone, and base qualities are not available.

V gives up 7 bases and J gives up 5 bases, and the segment between their germline ends measures 7 bases. Via the germline V gene (reference sequence), CDR1 is LNHDA and CDR2 SQIVND. The CDR3 sequence holds 11 residues, the cysteine and phenylalanine included. Of the read, only the CDR3 DNA is kept; its 33 bases are in frame from base 1. The CDR3 regions of human TCRbeta chains were analyzed by immunosequencing. The authors' pipeline ran thus. TCRs in the repertoires were matched against a reference library of SARS-CoV-2-specific TCRs that had been generated with the MIRA antigen-specificity platform. Breadth was defined as the fraction of unique TCRs that were SARS-CoV-2-associated, and depth was defined as the fraction of total T cells that were SARS-CoV-2-associated. Using the MIRA data, every spike-specific TCR was mapped to the spike region that the TCR reacted to and assigned to either a CD4 or a CD8 class. Log10-transformed breadth and depth values were compared by one-way ANOVA with Sidak's multiple comparisons tests. Imported from immuneACCESS, the table was reduced by TCRdb to in-frame sequences with V and J called. These copies leave out some clones; in studies compared against another copy, an unresolved V gene accounts for under half, and the cause of the remainder is not known. The V and J calls and clone size come from that table; D and trimming were worked out from the DNA. The sample yields approximately 150,000 clones; 75% to 90% were counted once. More than 3.5% of the sample comes from the top ten.

The material sequenced was peripheral blood, taken 28 days after the second dose of the MenACWY control vaccine. In this chain, TRBV19 is recombined with TRBJ2-3; a confident D gene designation cannot be given. The receptor was isolated from an adult who received the MenACWY meningococcal vaccine as a control. CDR3 region: CASTRGDTQYF. The DNA sequence follows: TGTGCCAGTACGCGAGGAGATACGCAGTATTTT.